The rows below give T cell receptor beta chains drawn from one sample of a study of cytomegalovirus exposure and HLA in healthy donors. Some clones are missing from TCRdb's copy, which holds only in-frame ones; the method was immunoSEQ multiplex PCR. The table shows over 200,000 clones, with around 87% occurring only once. The specimen sequenced was PBMCs. Receptor source: a woman aged 18-29 years in good health and CMV-seropositive. The conserved cysteine and the conserved F or W are not part of the CDR3 here.

>TRBJ2-5|TRBV27
ASSLSNGETQY
>TRBJ1-2|TRBV7-8
ASSPGRGPRGYGYT
>NA|TRBV27
ASSLRGSRGSPYEQY
>TRBJ1-5|TRBV19
ASSMGQGLARQPQH
>TRBJ2-1|TRBV6-1
ASSGVYRVAYNEQF
>TRBJ2-5|TRBV5-1
ASSRLLSGSAQETQY
>TRBJ1-1|TRBV2
ASSADRNTEAF
>TRBJ1-2|TRBV6-1
ASSPQATQGYT
>TRBJ2-7|TRBV6-6
ASSYSRGEQY
>TRBJ2-1|TRBV7-2
ASSQGQGNEQF
>TRBJ2-3|TRBV18
ASSPGDRVPDTQY
>TRBJ2-3|TRBV19
ASRVGGPGTDTQY
>TRBJ1-2|TRBV21-1
ASSKGWGANYGYT
>TRBJ2-3|TRBV27
ASSPLPPDTQY
>TRBJ2-7|TRBV19
ASSIRQTYEQY
>TRBJ2-7|TRBV2
AGRRESYEQY
>TRBJ2-1|TRBV7-9
ASSGVGDTYNEQF
>TRBJ2-1|TRBV5-6
ASSQTKSLGLSYNEQF
>TRBJ2-7|TRBV5-1
ASSLSSTSGSYEQY
>TRBJ1-1|TRBV5-1
ASSLAGFGTEAF
>TRBJ2-1|TRBV5-6
ASSYRLAVYNEQF
>TRBJ2-1|TRBV6-4
ASSDSASSGSYNEQF
>TRBJ2-1|TRBV9
ASSVVSDEQF
>TRBJ2-3|TRBV28
ASRRESSGTDTQY
>TRBJ1-1|TRBV19
ASSSPTGWDTEAF
>TRBJ1-2|TRBV6-5
ASSSWDRGEEGYT
>TRBJ1-1|TRBV28
ASSSTVNTEAF
>TRBJ2-7|TRBV10-3
AISEGLSSYEQY
>TRBJ2-7|TRBV6-5
ASKRGHYEQY
>TRBJ2-2|TRBV11-2
ASSLEASGITGELF
>TRBJ2-7|TRBV5-1
ASSLEQANYEQY
>TRBJ2-7|TRBV27
ASSSRQGSSYEQY
>TRBJ2-5|TRBV5-1
ASSPWGGEETQY
>TRBJ1-1|TRBV7-9
ASSTGKMNTEAF
>TRBJ1-4|TRBV10-3
AISETFKKLF
>TRBJ2-7|TRBV4-1
ASSQDLGRSYEQY
>TRBJ2-1|TRBV6-4
ASSDSRYNEQF